Shown below are 5 T cell receptor beta chains from a single sample sequenced in a study of shared clonotypes between healthy human individuals. Assay: immunoSEQ multiplex PCR; the TCRdb copy retains only in-frame clones and omits some. The sample holds 2 million to 2.5 million clones, over 85% seen once. What was sequenced was naive CD4+ T cells from PBMCs. Subset described: CD45RA+ positively selected. The origin of the receptors is a man younger than 35 in good health. Some clones in this sample may be carry-over from other donors' samples.

The chain recombines TRBV9 with TRBJ2-6; D is uncertain. This CDR3 has 13 residues. Trimming took off 5 bases at V and 2 bases at J, with 5 bases between the two ends. Looked up from germline, CDR1 is SGDLS and CDR2 is YYNGEE. This CDR3 is CASRDAGANVLTF. Written as DNA, the CDR3 is TGTGCCAGCAGGGACGCTGGGGCCAACGTCCTGACTTTC.

The sample holds one count of this clone. The chain uses TRBV11-1 and TRBJ1-2; D remains unclear. The ends were cut back, 5 bases at V and 0 bases at J, with 10 bases in the middle. Germline values: CDR1 SGHAT, CDR2 FQDESV (reference sequence). The CDR3 sequence is 14 residues long. Here the CDR3 DNA reads TGTGCCAGCAGCGCCACACAAGCTAACTATGGCTACACCTTC. Translated, it gives CASSATQANYGYTF.

The chain carries TRBV18 and TRBJ2-5; D is unresolved. V gave up 0 bases and J gave up 5 bases, with 7 bases separating them. The CDR3 extends over 13 amino acids. Germline loops: CDR1 KGHSH, CDR2 LQKENI. CDR3 DNA: TGTGCCAGCTCACCACCGATAGGGGAGACCCAGTACTTC. As protein: CASSPPIGETQYF.

CDR3 amino acids: CASSLLPSGPYEQYF. The CDR3 nucleotides are TGTGCCAGCAGCTTATTACCGTCCGGGCCTTACGAGCAGTACTTC. This chain joins TRBV7-2 and TRBJ2-7; D gene uncertain. Germline CDR1 and CDR2: SGHTA and FQGNSA. There are 15 residues in the CDR3. V was trimmed by 2 bases and J by 4 bases, leaving 15 bases between them.

The chain uses TRBV5-6 and TRBJ1-4, with D perhaps matching TRBD1 (6 bases). This CDR3 comprises 17 residues. Germline V lookup: CDR1 SGHDT, CDR2 YYEEEE. Trimming removed 0 bases at V and 0 bases at J, with 12 bases between. CDR3 sequence reads: CASSLEGGGATNEKLFF. The CDR3 DNA follows: TGTGCCAGCAGCTTGGAGGGAGGGGGAGCAACTAATGAAAAACTGTTTTTT.